This is a list of T cell receptor beta chains from one sample in a study of tumor and adjacent non-tumor tissue in lung cancer. TCRdb re-called the multiplex PCR reads through MiXCR, storing one row per CDR3 protein. The data hold 200,000 to 250,000 distinct CDR3 sequences, with approximately 74% observed a single time. Sequencing was performed on lung tumor tissue. The origin of the receptors is a man aged 55 to 69 with non-small cell lung cancer. The CDR3 runs from the conserved cysteine through the conserved F or W. The D gene is left open where the match is weak. Clone size is given for some rows only: seen once, a few or many times, or a class if the clone is expanded.

j_gene: TRBJ2-1
abundance: few
d_gene: NA
v_gene: TRBV20-1
CDR3aa: CSAQGLRRNEQFF
CDR3nt: TGCAGTGCCCAGGGACTCCGCCGGAATGAGCAGTTCTTC

j_gene: TRBJ1-5
abundance: NA
d_gene: NA
v_gene: TRBV20-1
CDR3aa: CSARSGALYQPLHF
CDR3nt: TGCAGTGCTAGATCCGGGGCACTTTATCAGCCCCTGCATTTT

j_gene: TRBJ2-3
abundance: many
d_gene: NA
v_gene: TRBV6-5
CDR3aa: CASSYKSGVTQYF
CDR3nt: TGTGCCAGCAGTTACAAGTCGGGGGTTACGCAGTATTTT

j_gene: TRBJ1-2
abundance: NA
d_gene: NA
v_gene: TRBV4-2
CDR3aa: CVSSQISGNYDYTF
CDR3nt: TGCGTCAGCAGCCAGATTTCGGGGAACTATGACTACACCTTC

j_gene: TRBJ1-2
abundance: NA
d_gene: NA
v_gene: TRBV12-3/TRBV12-4
CDR3aa: CSSSPQGPIGGYTF
CDR3nt: TGTTCCAGCAGCCCTCAGGGCCCGATCGGTGGCTACACCTTC

j_gene: TRBJ1-1
abundance: NA
d_gene: NA
v_gene: TRBV5-6
CDR3aa: CASSLSRFTEAFF
CDR3nt: TGTGCCAGCAGCTTAAGTCGGTTCACTGAAGCTTTCTTT

j_gene: TRBJ2-2
abundance: NA
d_gene: NA
v_gene: TRBV11-2
CDR3aa: CASSLELPTSSGELFF
CDR3nt: TGTGCCAGCAGCTTGGAACTCCCCACTAGTTCCGGGGAGCTGTTTTTT

j_gene: TRBJ1-1
abundance: NA
d_gene: TRBD1
v_gene: TRBV11-2
CDR3aa: CTSSFPGGGTEAFF
CDR3nt: TGTACCAGCAGCTTTCCAGGGGGCGGGACTGAAGCTTTCTTT

j_gene: TRBJ2-1
abundance: NA
d_gene: TRBD2
v_gene: TRBV11-1
CDR3aa: CASSESYSGGGYNEQVF
CDR3nt: TGTGCCAGCAGTGAATCTTATAGCGGGGGGGGCTACAATGAGCAGGTCTTC

j_gene: TRBJ1-2
abundance: NA
d_gene: NA
v_gene: TRBV29-1
CDR3aa: CSVEEGGALNDGYTF
CDR3nt: TGCAGCGTTGAAGAAGGCGGAGCGCTTAACGATGGCTACACCTTC

j_gene: TRBJ1-6
abundance: NA
d_gene: NA
v_gene: TRBV20-1
CDR3aa: CSAEDMGGYSPLHF
CDR3nt: TGCAGTGCTGAAGACATGGGAGGGTATTCACCCCTCCACTTT

j_gene: TRBJ2-3
abundance: few
d_gene: TRBD2
v_gene: TRBV4-2
CDR3aa: CASSRTSGGASSTDTQYF
CDR3nt: TGTGCCAGCAGCCGGACTAGCGGGGGGGCCTCAAGCACAGATACGCAGTATTTT

j_gene: TRBJ1-1
abundance: NA
d_gene: TRBD1
v_gene: TRBV12-3/TRBV12-4
CDR3aa: CASSFRTGGIKVFF
CDR3nt: TGTGCCAGTAGTTTTCGGACAGGGGGAATTAAAGTTTTCTTT

j_gene: TRBJ2-1
abundance: NA
d_gene: NA
v_gene: TRBV10-2
CDR3aa: CASSEPTGQTFYNEQFF
CDR3nt: TGCGCCAGCAGTGAGCCCACCGGGCAAACGTTCTACAATGAGCAGTTCTTC

j_gene: TRBJ2-2
abundance: NA
d_gene: TRBD2
v_gene: TRBV20-1
CDR3aa: CSATAGSGETGDLFF
CDR3nt: TGCAGTGCTACAGCGGGATCCGGGGAAACCGGGGATCTGTTTTTT

j_gene: TRBJ1-2
abundance: NA
d_gene: NA
v_gene: TRBV30
CDR3aa: CAWGQATGCYTF
CDR3nt: TGTGCCTGGGGCCAAGCCACCGGGTGCTACACCTTC

j_gene: TRBJ1-1
abundance: NA
d_gene: NA
v_gene: TRBV11-2
CDR3aa: CASSLRSRDFAFF
CDR3nt: TGCGCCAGCAGCTTGCGCAGCAGGGATTTCGCTTTCTTT

j_gene: TRBJ2-6
abundance: NA
d_gene: NA
v_gene: TRBV4-3
CDR3aa: CASSVRPAGANVLNF
CDR3nt: TGTGCCAGCAGCGTCCGCCCGGCTGGGGCCAACGTCCTGAATTTC

j_gene: TRBJ2-3
abundance: NA
d_gene: TRBD2
v_gene: TRBV5-6
CDR3aa: CVSSFRVLGGGADTQYF
CDR3nt: TGTGTCAGCAGCTTTCGGGTCCTCGGCGGGGGGGCAGATACGCAGTATTTT

j_gene: TRBJ2-2
abundance: many
d_gene: NA
v_gene: TRBV4-2
CDR3aa: CASSQDGGGHANTGELFF
CDR3nt: TGTGCCAGCAGCCAAGACGGCGGGGGCCACGCGAACACCGGGGAGCTGTTTTTT

j_gene: TRBJ1-5
abundance: NA
d_gene: NA
v_gene: TRBV6-5
CDR3aa: CASNEQGTQPQHF
CDR3nt: TGTGCCAGCAATGAACAGGGTACCCAGCCCCAGCATTTT

j_gene: TRBJ2-2
abundance: NA
d_gene: NA
v_gene: TRBV6-2/TRBV6-3
CDR3aa: CANIRQTPANTRELFF
CDR3nt: TGTGCCAACATCCGACAGACTCCAGCAAACACCAGGGAGCTGTTTTTT

j_gene: TRBJ1-1
abundance: NA
d_gene: NA
v_gene: TRBV5-6
CDR3aa: CASILGTLSTEAFF
CDR3nt: TGTGCCAGCATCTTGGGCACCTTGAGCACTGAAGCTTTCTTT

j_gene: TRBJ2-5
abundance: few
d_gene: NA
v_gene: TRBV12-3/TRBV12-4
CDR3aa: CASSLAGGETQYF
CDR3nt: TGTGCCAGCAGTTTAGCCGGGGGAGAGACCCAGTACTTC

j_gene: TRBJ2-1
abundance: many
d_gene: NA
v_gene: TRBV6-1
CDR3aa: CASSPEIYNEQFF
CDR3nt: TGTGCCAGCAGCCCGGAAATCTACAATGAGCAGTTCTTC

j_gene: TRBJ1-1
abundance: NA
d_gene: NA
v_gene: TRBV29-1
CDR3aa: CSVLPGATKAFF
CDR3nt: TGCAGCGTCCTACCGGGGGCCACTAAAGCTTTCTTT

j_gene: TRBJ1-1
abundance: NA
d_gene: NA
v_gene: TRBV29-1
CDR3aa: CSVHVTRNTEAFF
CDR3nt: TGCAGTGTCCACGTGACAAGGAACACTGAAGCTTTCTTT

j_gene: TRBJ1-5
abundance: NA
d_gene: TRBD1
v_gene: TRBV6-2/TRBV6-3
CDR3aa: CATQRGRVPQQF
CDR3nt: TGTGCCACTCAGAGGGGGCGAGTTCCCCAGCAGTTT

j_gene: TRBJ2-2
abundance: many
d_gene: TRBD1
v_gene: TRBV12-3/TRBV12-4
CDR3aa: CASRPGQGRTGELFF
CDR3nt: TGTGCCAGCAGACCGGGACAGGGACGGACCGGGGAGCTGTTTTTT

j_gene: TRBJ2-5
abundance: NA
d_gene: TRBD2
v_gene: TRBV20-1
CDR3aa: CSARPFPLGLSGETQYF
CDR3nt: TGCAGTGCTAGACCCTTTCCCTTGGGACTATCGGGAGAGACCCAGTATTTC

j_gene: TRBJ1-5
abundance: NA
d_gene: NA
v_gene: TRBV20-1
CDR3aa: CSDSSGRSNQPQHF
CDR3nt: TGCAGTGATAGCTCAGGGCGTAGCAATCAGCCCCAGCATTTT

j_gene: TRBJ2-3
abundance: NA
d_gene: NA
v_gene: TRBV20-1
CDR3aa: CSAREGNPDAQYF
CDR3nt: TGCAGTGCTAGAGAAGGGAATCCAGATGCGCAGTATTTT

j_gene: TRBJ1-5
abundance: NA
d_gene: NA
v_gene: TRBV4-3
CDR3aa: CASSQDVNSNQPQHF
CDR3nt: TGCGCCAGCAGCCAAGATGTGAATAGCAATCAGCCCCAGCATTTT

j_gene: TRBJ2-7
abundance: NA
d_gene: NA
v_gene: TRBV11-1
CDR3aa: CTSSLHGTGLYEQYF
CDR3nt: TGTACCAGCAGCTTACACGGGACTGGCCTTTACGAGCAGTACTTC

j_gene: TRBJ1-1
abundance: few
d_gene: NA
v_gene: TRBV20-1
CDR3aa: CSAREPLGPEAFF
CDR3nt: TGCAGTGCTAGAGAACCCTTAGGTCCTGAAGCTTTCTTT

j_gene: TRBJ2-5
abundance: NA
d_gene: NA
v_gene: TRBV6-6
CDR3aa: CANTRGIKETQYF
CDR3nt: TGTGCCAACACCCGGGGGATCAAAGAGACCCAGTACTTC

j_gene: TRBJ2-1
abundance: few
d_gene: TRBD2
v_gene: TRBV20-1
CDR3aa: CSAPPPPGAGGFNEQFF
CDR3nt: TGCAGTGCTCCTCCCCCCCCCGGAGCGGGGGGGTTCAATGAGCAGTTCTTC

j_gene: TRBJ2-1
abundance: NA
d_gene: TRBD2
v_gene: TRBV12-3/TRBV12-4
CDR3aa: CASSSGLAGTNEQFF
CDR3nt: TGTGCCAGCAGTTCGGGACTAGCGGGAACTAATGAGCAGTTCTTC

j_gene: TRBJ2-1
abundance: NA
d_gene: NA
v_gene: TRBV11-3
CDR3aa: CVSSLGTISPNVQFF
CDR3nt: TGTGTCAGCAGCTTAGGGACAATAAGTCCCAATGTGCAGTTCTTC

j_gene: TRBJ2-3
abundance: many
d_gene: TRBD1
v_gene: TRBV20-1
CDR3aa: CSAKTGTAFGFSTDTQYF
CDR3nt: TGCAGTGCCAAAACCGGGACAGCATTCGGGTTTAGCACAGATACGCAGTATTTT

j_gene: TRBJ2-3
abundance: NA
d_gene: NA
v_gene: TRBV5-4
CDR3aa: CASSQEIRTKGADTQYF
CDR3nt: TGTGCCAGCAGCCAAGAGATCCGGACTAAGGGCGCAGATACGCAGTATTTT

j_gene: TRBJ2-1
abundance: NA
d_gene: TRBD2
v_gene: TRBV20-1
CDR3aa: CSVRRASGNVNEQFF
CDR3nt: TGCAGTGTTAGGAGGGCTAGCGGGAATGTAAATGAGCAGTTCTTC

j_gene: TRBJ1-1
abundance: NA
d_gene: NA
v_gene: TRBV30
CDR3aa: CAWNLPMNTEAFF
CDR3nt: TGTGCCTGGAATCTCCCAATGAACACTGAAGCTTTCTTT

j_gene: TRBJ2-5
abundance: NA
d_gene: TRBD2
v_gene: TRBV12-3/TRBV12-4
CDR3aa: CASSFGTSATTTQYF
CDR3nt: TGTGCCAGCAGTTTCGGGACTAGCGCTACGACGACCCAGTACTTC

j_gene: TRBJ2-1
abundance: NA
d_gene: NA
v_gene: TRBV11-1
CDR3aa: CASSLAWSMGLSRSFYNEQFF
CDR3nt: TGTGCCAGCAGCTTAGCTTGGAGCATGGGGCTTAGTCGAAGCTTCTACAATGAGCAGTTCTTC

j_gene: TRBJ2-7
abundance: few
d_gene: NA
v_gene: TRBV20-1
CDR3aa: CIAPTGPEQYF
CDR3nt: TGCATTGCTCCTACAGGGCCCGAGCAGTATTTC

j_gene: TRBJ2-7
abundance: few
d_gene: NA
v_gene: TRBV4-1
CDR3aa: CASSQDNREGYEQYF
CDR3nt: TGCGCCAGCAGCCAAGATAACAGGGAAGGCTACGAGCAGTACTTC

j_gene: TRBJ1-5
abundance: NA
d_gene: NA
v_gene: TRBV6-1
CDR3aa: CASSEAETGFYSIQPQHF
CDR3nt: TGTGCCAGCAGTGAAGCAGAGACAGGTTTTTATAGCATTCAGCCCCAGCATTTT

j_gene: TRBJ1-1
abundance: NA
d_gene: NA
v_gene: TRBV29-1
CDR3aa: CSIEGGSAEAFF
CDR3nt: TGTAGCATTGAAGGTGGATCCGCCGAAGCTTTCTTT

j_gene: TRBJ2-1
abundance: NA
d_gene: NA
v_gene: TRBV12-3/TRBV12-4
CDR3aa: CANSFLQGPIGDHKQFF
CDR3nt: TGTGCCAACAGTTTTCTGCAGGGGCCTATAGGTGACCATAAGCAGTTCTTC

j_gene: TRBJ1-6
abundance: NA
d_gene: NA
v_gene: TRBV4-2
CDR3aa: CAGSQDTQGSWFNSPLHF
CDR3nt: TGTGCCGGCAGCCAAGATACCCAGGGATCCTGGTTTAATTCACCCCTCCACTTT

j_gene: TRBJ2-2
abundance: NA
d_gene: TRBD2
v_gene: TRBV5-5
CDR3aa: CACCSGGTTTGELFF
CDR3nt: TGTGCTTGCTGTAGCGGGGGGACGACCACCGGGGAGCTGTTTTTT

j_gene: TRBJ1-3
abundance: once
d_gene: NA
v_gene: TRBV20-1
CDR3aa: CSATMDVGAPGNTIYF
CDR3nt: TGCAGTGCTACAATGGACGTGGGCGCTCCTGGAAACACCATATATTTT

j_gene: TRBJ2-3
abundance: NA
d_gene: NA
v_gene: TRBV20-1
CDR3aa: CSARAPTGPGARSTDTQYF
CDR3nt: TGCAGTGCTAGAGCCCCTACTGGGCCGGGGGCTAGGAGCACAGATACGCAGTATTTT